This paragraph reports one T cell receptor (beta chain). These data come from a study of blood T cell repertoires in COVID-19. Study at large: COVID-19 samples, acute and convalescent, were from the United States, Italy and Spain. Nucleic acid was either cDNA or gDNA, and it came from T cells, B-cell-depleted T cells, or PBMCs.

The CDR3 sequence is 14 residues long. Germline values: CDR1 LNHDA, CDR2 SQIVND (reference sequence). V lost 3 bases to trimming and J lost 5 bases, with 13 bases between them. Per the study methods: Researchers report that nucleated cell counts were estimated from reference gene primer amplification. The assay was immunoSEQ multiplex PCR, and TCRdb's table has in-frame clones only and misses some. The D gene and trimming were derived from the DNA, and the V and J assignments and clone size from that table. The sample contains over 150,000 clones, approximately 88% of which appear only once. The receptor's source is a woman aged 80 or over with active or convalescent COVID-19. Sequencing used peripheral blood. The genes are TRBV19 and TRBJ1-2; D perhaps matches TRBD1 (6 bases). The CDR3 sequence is CASSMGDKLYGYTF. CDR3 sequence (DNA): TGTGCCAGTAGTATGGGGGACAAGCTTTATGGCTACACCTTC.